One and the same sample provided the 26 T cell receptor beta chains below, sequenced in a study of T cells in Graves' hyperthyroidism and ophthalmopathy. RNA transcripts gave rise to amplified TCR beta CDR3 regions. A set of HTBI primers served as the primers for a first-round RT-PCR of the TCR CDR3. TCRdb called the multiplex PCR reads again in MiXCR, with one record for every CDR3 protein. The sample consists of 500,000 to 750,000 distinct CDR3 sequences, more than 13% of them appearing once. Sequenced: blood. All receptors derive from a woman aged 18 to 35 with Graves' ophthalmopathy.

The count of this clonotype is one. The rearrangement uses TRBV18 and TRBJ2-3; perhaps TRBD2 as D (6 bases). CDR3 size: 15 residues. Germline V gene lookup returns CDR1 KGHSH and CDR2 LQKENI. V lost 0 bases and J 5 bases, leaving 12 bases between the germline ends. CDR3 sequence (DNA): TGTGCCAGCTCACCACCCGGGAGAACCGAAGATACGCAGTATTTT. It yields the protein CASSPPGRTEDTQYF. The full variable domain, rest sourced from reference TRBV18 and TRBJ2-3, is NAGVMQNPRHLVRRRGQEARLRCSPMKGHSHVYWYRQLPEEGLKFMVYLQKENIIDESGMPKERFSAEFPKEGPSILRIQQVVRGDSAAYFCASSPPGRTEDTQYFGPGTRLTVL.

This chain connects TRBV27 to TRBJ2-5, with D possibly matching TRBD1 (6 bases). There are 15 residues in the CDR3. Germline-derived CDR1 and CDR2 are MNHEY and SMNVEV (reference sequence). V was shortened by 4 bases and J by 3 bases, with 15 bases between the two germline ends. CDR3 DNA sequence: TGTGCCAGCAGTTCCCGACAGGAGCCCGAAGAGACCCAGTACTTC. It specifies CASSSRQEPEETQYF.

In its sample, this clonotype was seen many times. The chain links TRBV7-9 to TRBJ2-5; TRBD2 matches 14 bases. The germline CDR1 and CDR2 sequences are SEHNR and FQNEAQ (reference sequence). Germline trimming cut 3 bases from V and 3 bases from J; bases unmatched to any gene: 6. This CDR3 has 17 amino acids. The DNA for the CDR3 is TGTGCCAGCAGCTTTTTACCGGGACTAGCGGGAGAAGAGACCCAGTACTTC. Protein product: CASSFLPGLAGEETQYF.

The J gene is TRBJ1-6, the V gene TRBV20-1, with a possible D match to TRBD1 (5 bases). Germline-derived CDR1 and CDR2 are DFQATT and SNEGSKA (reference sequence). V was clipped by 5 bases and J by 5 bases, with 16 bases between them. CDR3 length: 15 amino acids. The CDR3 nucleotides read TGCAGTGCTCAAGAGGGGAGATCAGATAATTCACCCCTCCACTTT. It specifies CSAQEGRSDNSPLHF.

This clonotype appeared many times. The chain employs TRBV20-1 and TRBJ1-5, with D perhaps TRBD1 (6 bases). The germline gives CDR1 DFQATT, CDR2 SNEGSKA (reference sequence). This CDR3 has 14 amino acids. Trimming removed 3 bases at V and 6 bases at J, with 15 bases between. CDR3 DNA sequence: TGCAGTGCTAGTAATGCACAGGGAATTCAGCCCCAGCATTTT. It codes for CSASNAQGIQPQHF.

This clonotype was seen a few times. This sequence joins TRBV6-5 and TRBJ2-2; a weak D match, TRBD1 (6 bases). Germline V gene data show CDR1 as MNHEY and CDR2 as SVGAGI. Trimming stripped 0 bases from V and 4 bases from J, with 15 bases between. This CDR3 contains 17 residues. CDR3 coding DNA: TGTGCCAGCAGTTACTCTCGGACAGCGACGGGCACCGGGGAGCTGTTTTTT. The encoded protein is CASSYSRTATGTGELFF.

This clonotype was seen ten or more times. DNA for the CDR3: TGTGCCAGCAGCCCACCGGGACAGGGGCCCTACGAGCAGTACTTC. Translating it yields CASSPPGQGPYEQYF. V is TRBV7-8 and J is TRBJ2-7, with TRBD1 matching over 10 bases. CDR1 SGHVS and CDR2 FQNEAQ come from the germline V gene. This CDR3 has 15 amino acids. V shed 5 bases and J 2 bases; nucleotides not matched to a gene: 6.

This clonotype was seen at least ten times. The chain carries TRBV28 and TRBJ2-4, with 7 bases matching TRBD1. The CDR3 contains 15 residues. Germline CDR1 is MDHEN and CDR2 is SYDVKM. Trimming at V came to 7 bases and at J to 6 bases, leaving 12 bases not matched to a gene. The CDR3 region is CASTRGDRDRNIQYF. Here the CDR3 DNA reads TGTGCCAGCACCCGAGGGGATCGGGACAGAAACATTCAGTACTTC.

This clonotype was seen ten or more times. Written as DNA, the CDR3 is TGTGCCAGCAGCTTGCCAAGAACAGGGCACACTGAAGCTTTCTTT. This codes for CASSLPRTGHTEAFF. The chain carries TRBV5-6 and TRBJ1-1; D perhaps matches TRBD1 (6 bases). The V and J ends lost 1 base and 3 bases respectively, with 13 bases between them. The germline gives CDR1 SGHDT, CDR2 YYEEEE. This CDR3 region has 15 residues.

This clonotype has at least ten counts. The chain links TRBV27 to TRBJ2-7; the D gene is possibly TRBD1 (5 bases). This CDR3 has 15 residues. Trimming took 6 bases from V and 4 from J, leaving 19 bases between them. Germline CDR1 MNHEY, CDR2 SMNVEV (reference sequence). CDR3 amino acids: CASSLSGLRRYEQYF. The CDR3 DNA follows: TGTGCCAGCAGCCTTTCAGGGTTACGGCGATACGAGCAGTACTTC.

V is TRBV10-3 and J is TRBJ2-7, with D uncertain. Trimming shortened V by 6 bases and J by 6 bases, and 15 bases separated the two germline ends. The germline V gene encodes CDR1 ENHRY and CDR2 SYGVKD. This CDR3 has 13 residues. In DNA, the CDR3 is TGTGCCATCAGGCAGTCCCAACCGACCGAGCAGTACTTC. Its translation is CAIRQSQPTEQYF.

This clonotype was observed many times. The chain joins TRBV7-8 to TRBJ2-7; 8 bases are a match to TRBD2. The CDR3 is 15 residues long. V was pared by 5 bases and J by 0 bases, with 6 bases of the junction left unmatched. Germline V lookup: CDR1 SGHVS, CDR2 FQNEAQ. The CDR3 DNA is TGTGCCAGCAGCGTACTAGCGGAGAGCTCCTACGAGCAGTACTTC. This gives the protein CASSVLAESSYEQYF.

This clonotype has a count of ten or more. The chain recombines TRBV7-9 with TRBJ2-7, with TRBD2 matching 12 bases. The CDR3 covers 16 residues. The V and J ends lost 4 bases and 2 bases, in that order; junction bases with no gene match: 6. The germline CDR1 and CDR2 sequences are SEHNR and FQNEAQ (reference sequence). The CDR3 DNA reads TGTGCCAGCAGCTCCAGAGGACTAGCGGGACCCTACGAGCAGTACTTC. It specifies CASSSRGLAGPYEQYF.

This clonotype appeared many times. The chain links TRBV20-1 to TRBJ1-4; D may be TRBD1 (5 bases). The CDR3 is 13 residues long. V shed 3 bases and J shed 7 bases, with 12 bases lying between them. Per germline, CDR1 DFQATT and CDR2 SNEGSKA (reference sequence). CDR3 protein: CSARGGVGEKLFF. As DNA, the CDR3 is TGCAGTGCTAGGGGGGGGGTTGGTGAAAAACTGTTTTTT.

Many counts were recorded for this clonotype. The chain couples TRBV28 to TRBJ1-5, with 8 bases identical to TRBD1. This CDR3 is built from 15 residues. Trimming at V came to 6 bases and at J to 1 base, leaving 5 bases not matched to a gene. The germline CDR1 and CDR2 sequences are MDHEN and SYDVKM. This chain's CDR3 is CASRATGGSNQPQHF. CDR3 DNA sequence: TGTGCCAGCAGGGCAACAGGGGGAAGCAATCAGCCCCAGCATTTT.

This clonotype was observed many times. This chain links TRBV18 with TRBJ2-3; D is ambiguous. Germline values: CDR1 KGHSH, CDR2 LQKENI. With 0 bases removed from V and 2 bases from J, the gap between germline ends came to 6 bases. The CDR3 contains 14 residues. The CDR3 nucleotides are TGTGCCAGCTCACCACCGACTGTCACAGATACGCAGTATTTT. Translated: CASSPPTVTDTQYF.

Ten or more counts support this clonotype. The CDR3 DNA sequence: TGTGCCACCAGCAGAGATGGCGCCCTAGGATTGATTCCCCAGCATTTT. It encodes CATSRDGALGLIPQHF. The rearrangement uses TRBV15 and TRBJ1-5; no reliable D call. Trimming removed 0 bases from V and 10 bases from J, with 19 bases in between. The germline CDR1 and CDR2 sequences are LNHNV and YYDKDF (reference sequence). The CDR3 has 16 residues.

A few counts support this clonotype. The rearrangement joins TRBV6-9 to TRBJ1-6; 7 nucleotides align to TRBD1. Looked up from germline, CDR1 is MNHGY and CDR2 is SVAAGI. J gave up 0 bases and V 3 bases, and 17 bases lay outside the gene matches. CDR3 size: 21 residues. In nucleotides, the CDR3 is TGTGCCAGCAGTTACGAGAACAGGGGCCGCCCCCCAAGCTCCTATAATTCACCCCTCCACTTT. It specifies CASSYENRGRPPSSYNSPLHF.

This clonotype was detected many times. V is TRBV15 and J is TRBJ2-2; D is undetermined. Looked up from germline, CDR1 is LNHNV and CDR2 is YYDKDF (reference sequence). The length of the CDR3 is 13 residues. V gave up 4 bases and J gave up 6 bases, with 9 bases separating them. CDR3 sequence (DNA): TGTGCCACCAGCAAAGTGAAAGCCGGGGAGCTGTTTTTT. The encoded protein is CATSKVKAGELFF.

The gene calls are TRBV9 and TRBJ2-7; 7 nucleotides align to TRBD1. The germline V gene has CDR1 SGDLS and CDR2 YYNGEE. The junction had 3 bases not matched to a gene; V was cut back by 0 bases and J by 3 bases. The CDR3 is made up of 14 amino acids. The CDR3 DNA reads TGTGCCAGCAGCGTAGGGGGACAGAGCTACGAGCAGTACTTC. This translates into CASSVGGQSYEQYF.

J is TRBJ2-6 and V is TRBV7-3; tentatively, D is TRBD2 (5 bases). CDR1 SGHTA and CDR2 FQGTGA come from the germline V gene. V was cut by 9 bases and J by 0 bases, with 30 bases left in between. The CDR3 is made up of 21 amino acids. The CDR3: CASMHHRRARWISSGANVLTF. The CDR3 DNA follows: TGTGCCAGTATGCATCACCGGCGGGCTCGCTGGATAAGCTCTGGGGCCAACGTCCTGACTTTC. The full variable domain, in which reference TRBV7-3 and TRBJ2-6 provide the parts outside the CDR3, is GAGVSQTPSNKVTEKGKYVELRCDPISGHTALYWYRQSLGQGPEFLIYFQGTGAADDSGLPNDRFFAVRPEGSVSTLKIQRTERGDSAVYLCASMHHRRARWISSGANVLTFGAGSRLTVL.

With respect to this clonotype: A read error may explain this, as a much larger clone is one base away. The rearrangement joins TRBV7-6 to TRBJ2-1; 8 bases are shared with TRBD2. Unmatched junction bases numbered 7, after V lost 2 bases and J lost 10 bases. Germline CDR1 SGHVS, CDR2 FNYEAQ. The CDR3 runs 14 residues. The CDR3 protein is CASSLRGGPYEQFF. The CDR3 nucleotides read TGTGCCAGCAGCTTACGGGGGGGTCCCTACGAGCAGTTCTTC.

This clonotype was counted at least ten times. The chain couples TRBV5-1 to TRBJ1-1; tentatively, D is TRBD1 (5 bases). The length of the CDR3 is 15 residues. Germline assignment: CDR1 SGHRS and CDR2 YFSETQ. The V and J ends lost 0 bases and 1 base respectively, with 10 bases between them. The CDR3 sequence: CASSLDRPRNTEAFF. In DNA form, the CDR3 reads TGCGCCAGCAGCTTGGACAGGCCTCGGAACACTGAAGCTTTCTTT.

This clonotype was seen many times. The chain couples TRBV7-2 to TRBJ1-2; 12 bases align to TRBD1. Germline assignment: CDR1 SGHTA and CDR2 FQGNSA. The V segment lost 4 bases and the J segment 4 bases; nucleotides outside the gene matches: 10. The length of the CDR3 is 17 residues. The CDR3 DNA follows: TGTGCCAGCAGCTCCCCGGGACAGGGGGCGCTTAGCTATGGCTACACCTTC. This translates into CASSSPGQGALSYGYTF.

This clonotype has a count of ten or more. The V gene is TRBV7-8, the J gene TRBJ2-3; D not resolved. V was shortened by 1 base and J by 4 bases, with 12 bases between the two germline ends. This CDR3 has 15 residues. The germline CDR1 and CDR2 sequences are SGHVS and FQNEAQ. CDR3 sequence reads: CASSLVGSFADTQYF. CDR3 nucleotides: TGTGCCAGCAGCTTAGTTGGTAGCTTCGCAGATACGCAGTATTTT.

This clonotype has a count of ten or more. This chain connects TRBV28 to TRBJ1-6; the D gene is possibly TRBD1 (6 bases). V was pared by 6 bases and J by 8 bases, with 23 bases between. There are 17 residues in the CDR3. The germline V gene encodes CDR1 MDHEN and CDR2 SYDVKM. DNA of the CDR3: TGTGCCAGCAGCTCCTCAATCCGGGGGCGAGCAGATTCACCCCTCCACTTT. Translation: CASSSSIRGRADSPLHF.